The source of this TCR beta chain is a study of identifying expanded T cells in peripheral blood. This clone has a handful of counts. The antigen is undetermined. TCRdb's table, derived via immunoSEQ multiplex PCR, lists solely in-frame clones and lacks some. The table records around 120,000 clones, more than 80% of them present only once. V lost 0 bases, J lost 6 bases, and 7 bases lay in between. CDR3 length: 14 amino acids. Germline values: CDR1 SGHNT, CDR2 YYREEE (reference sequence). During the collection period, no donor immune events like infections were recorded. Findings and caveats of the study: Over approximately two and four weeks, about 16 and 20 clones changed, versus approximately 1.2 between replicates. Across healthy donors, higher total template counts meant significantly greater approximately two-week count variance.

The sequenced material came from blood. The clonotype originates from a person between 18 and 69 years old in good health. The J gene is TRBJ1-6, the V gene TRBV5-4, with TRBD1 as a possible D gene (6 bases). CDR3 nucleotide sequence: TGTGCCAGCAGCTTGGGACAGGTTAATTCACCCCTCCACTTT. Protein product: CASSLGQVNSPLHF.